This TCR beta chain emerged from a study of regulatory T cells in long-lasting Graves disease. This clonotype was recorded at least ten times. Documented time point: newly diagnosed GD, antithyroid drugs for less than 3 months. Following extraction of RNA from PBMCs, that RNA was used to make the TCR library. To make TCR beta libraries, researchers used iRepertoire HTBI primers and Arm-PCR of CDR3 regions. One entry per CDR3 protein results from TCRdb running MiXCR on the multiplex PCR reads. The table records about 540,000 distinct CDR3 sequences, roughly 12% of them present only once. The same specimen was also included in a second study, on T cells in Graves' hyperthyroidism and ophthalmopathy. That paper adds: Reasons for excluding patients were uncontrolled infection, other autoimmune disease, pregnancy or lactation. Researchers ran a first-round RT-PCR on the TCR CDR3 using the HTBI primer set.

This TCR derives from a man aged 30-40 years with Graves disease. This material consisted of peripheral blood mononuclear cells (PBMCs), taken at new diagnosis, from a patient treated with antithyroid drugs.

The DNA of the CDR3 is TGTGCCAGCACCGCAAACTCGGGACAGGGGATCTTAGAGACCCAGTACTTC. Translated, it gives CASTANSGQGILETQYF. J is TRBJ2-5 and V is TRBV12-3 or TRBV12-4, with 10 bases lining up with TRBD1. J gave up 4 bases and V 7 bases, and 15 bases lay outside the gene matches. The CDR3 loop spans 17 amino acids.